A selection of T cell receptor beta chains follows, all from one sample in a study of cytomegalovirus exposure and HLA in healthy donors. Measured with immunoSEQ multiplex PCR; TCRdb has only the in-frame clones, and not every one. The sample holds about 130,000 clones, 17% seen once. The specimen sequenced was PBMCs. The receptors were gathered from a female donor in good health and CMV-seropositive. Each CDR3 is given with its conserved first and last residue. The D gene is left open where the match is weak. Some rows have no size entry. The others give once, few or many, or a class for an expanded clone.

clone_size | cdr3_length | j_call | v_call | d_call | cdr3_nt | cdr3_aa
few | 13 | TRBJ2-7 | TRBV5-1 | . | TGCGCCAGCAGCTTGGCCGTAGCCTACGAGCAGTACTTC | CASSLAVAYEQYF
. | 17 | TRBJ2-1 | TRBV6-7 | TRBD1 | TGTGCCAGCACGTATAACAGGGGACAGGTCTCCTACAATGAGCAGTTCTTC | CASTYNRGQVSYNEQFF
few | 17 | TRBJ1-6 | TRBV19 | TRBD1 | TGTGCCAGTAGTCCGAAACCTCGGACAGGGGGGAATTCACCCCTCCACTTT | CASSPKPRTGGNSPLHF
. | 14 | TRBJ2-7 | TRBV5-1 | TRBD1 | TGCGCCAGCAGCTACCGGGACAGGTCCTACGAGCAGTACTTC | CASSYRDRSYEQYF
few | 13 | TRBJ2-7 | TRBV6-1 | . | TGTGCCAGCAGTGCGGAGGGTCCGCGGGAGCAGTACTTC | CASSAEGPREQYF
. | 20 | TRBJ2-2 | TRBV5-1 | TRBD1 | TGCGCCAGCAGCTTCTACCGGGACAGGGGGCTACTGCGGAACACCGGGGAGCTGTTTTTT | CASSFYRDRGLLRNTGELFF
. | 17 | TRBJ1-2 | TRBV2 | TRBD1 | TGTGCCAGCAGTGTAAGGACAGGGGGATACCTTAACTATGGCTACACCTTC | CASSVRTGGYLNYGYTF
. | 11 | TRBJ2-1 | TRBV10-3 | . | TGTGCCATCAGTCCGGGACAAGAGCAGTTCTTC | CAISPGQEQFF
. | 16 | TRBJ1-2 | TRBV7-9 | TRBD1 | TGTGCCAGCAGCAAGAGAGGGGGCGTTGGGGGCTATGGCTACACCTTC | CASSKRGGVGGYGYTF
. | 13 | TRBJ1-1 | TRBV30 | TRBD1 | TGTGCCTGGAGTGTACAGGGGGACACTGAAGCTTTCTTT | CAWSVQGDTEAFF
. | 13 | TRBJ1-5 | TRBV11-2 | . | TGTGCCAGCAGCTTAGGCAGTAATCAGCCCCAGCATTTT | CASSLGSNQPQHF
. | 15 | TRBJ2-3 | TRBV6-1 | TRBD1 | TGTGCCAGCAGTGTTCCGGGACAGGGGGTAGATACGCAGTATTTT | CASSVPGQGVDTQYF
few | 13 | TRBJ2-7 | TRBV4-2 | . | TGTGCCAGCAGCCTAGAGAGTTGGTACGAGCAGTACTTC | CASSLESWYEQYF
few | 13 | TRBJ1-4 | TRBV19 | . | TGTGCCAGTAGTATAGAGGGGCAGGCTAAACTGTTTTTT | CASSIEGQAKLFF
. | 18 | TRBJ1-2 | TRBV28 | TRBD1 | TGTGCCAGCAGGAGAGAGCGAGGGGACAGGAGGCCTGTCTATGGCTACACCTTC | CASRRERGDRRPVYGYTF
few | 13 | TRBJ2-7 | TRBV7-2 | . | TGTGCCAGCAGCCCCGGACTAACAACCGCGCAGTACTTC | CASSPGLTTAQYF
. | 16 | TRBJ2-7 | TRBV7-2 | TRBD2 | TGTGCCAGCAGCTTCCGGACTAGCGGGGGGGCCTACGAGCAGTACTTC | CASSFRTSGGAYEQYF
few | 13 | TRBJ1-2 | TRBV7-9 | . | TGTGCCAGCAGCCAGAGGGTTGGGTATGGCTACACCTTC | CASSQRVGYGYTF
. | 14 | TRBJ1-5 | TRBV28 | TRBD1 | TGTGCCAGCAGTTTCATACAGGGGAATCAGCCCCAGCATTTT | CASSFIQGNQPQHF
few | 15 | TRBJ2-7 | TRBV7-9 | TRBD1 | TGTGCCAGCAGCTTATTCCAGGGGGACTCCTACGAGCAGTACTTC | CASSLFQGDSYEQYF
few | 14 | TRBJ1-4 | TRBV13 | TRBD1 | TGTGCCAGCAGCTTCCGACAGGGTAGTGAAAAACTGTTTTTT | CASSFRQGSEKLFF
. | 16 | TRBJ2-4 | TRBV7-9 | TRBD1 | TGTGCCAGCAGGCGGACAGGGATGGGGGCCAAAAACATTCAGTACTTC | CASRRTGMGAKNIQYF
few | 11 | TRBJ1-2 | TRBV19 | . | TGTGCCAGTAGTCGACAGAATAGGTGGACCTTC | CASSRQNRWTF
few | 15 | TRBJ2-5 | TRBV11-1 | TRBD2 | TGTGCCAGCAGCTCATCTAGCGGAACCCAAGAGACCCAGTACTTC | CASSSSSGTQETQYF
. | 15 | TRBJ2-1 | TRBV5-1 | TRBD1 | TGCGCCAGCAGCTTGACCTCACAGGGGTTTGGGGAGCAGTTCTTC | CASSLTSQGFGEQFF
. | 16 | TRBJ2-2 | TRBV4-3 | . | TGCGCCAGCAGCCAAGAAGGGGGACGGTACACCGGGGAGCTGTTTTTT | CASSQEGGRYTGELFF
few | 15 | TRBJ1-1 | TRBV14 | TRBD1 | TGTGCCAGCAGCCACTTGGGACAGGGCGGCACTGAAGCTTTCTTT | CASSHLGQGGTEAFF
few | 17 | TRBJ2-1 | TRBV6-4 | TRBD1 | TGTGCCAGCAGCAAGCGAAACCGGGACAGGGGCTACAATGAGCAGTTCTTC | CASSKRNRDRGYNEQFF
. | 18 | TRBJ2-7 | TRBV5-4 | . | TGTGCCAGCATCTTCATGTGGCGGGACCTTGACACCTCCTACGAGCAGTACTTC | CASIFMWRDLDTSYEQYF
. | 13 | TRBJ1-5 | TRBV7-6 | . | TGTGCCAGCAGCTCCTCGGGCAATCAGCCCCAGCATTTT | CASSSSGNQPQHF
. | 16 | TRBJ2-7 | TRBV7-9 | . | TGTGCCAGCAGCTTAGCCGGGGGGCGGAGATCCTACGAGCAGTACTTC | CASSLAGGRRSYEQYF
. | 15 | TRBJ2-1 | TRBV6-1 | TRBD1 | TGTGCCAGCAGTGCCCGGGGACAGGGAGGGGATGAGCAGTTCTTC | CASSARGQGGDEQFF
few | 13 | TRBJ2-7 | TRBV4-3 | TRBD1 | TGCGCCAGCAGCCGAGACAGGGACTACGAGCAGTACTTC | CASSRDRDYEQYF
many | 15 | TRBJ2-1 | TRBV28 | . | TGTGCCACCCTCCTCCTAGCGAGCTTGATGAATGAGCAGTTCTTC | CATLLLASLMNEQFF
. | 17 | TRBJ2-3 | TRBV7-9 | TRBD1 | TGTGCCAGCAGCTCTCGGGTGACAGGGGGAGGTACAGATACGCAGTATTTT | CASSSRVTGGGTDTQYF
few | 14 | TRBJ1-1 | TRBV11-3 | . | TGTGCCAGCAGCTTAGAGGGGGCGGACACTGAAGCTTTCTTT | CASSLEGADTEAFF
few | 16 | TRBJ2-3 | TRBV4-3 | TRBD2 | TGCGCCAGCAGCCGGCGGACTAGTGCCCCCACAGATACGCAGTATTTT | CASSRRTSAPTDTQYF
few | 16 | TRBJ1-1 | TRBV10-3 | TRBD1 | TGTGCCATCAGGGACACTGGACAGGGGGCGCACACTGAAGCTTTCTTT | CAIRDTGQGAHTEAFF
. | 17 | TRBJ1-1 | TRBV19 | TRBD1 | TGTGCCAGTAGTATAGATAGGGACAGGGGAATGAACACTGAAGCTTTCTTT | CASSIDRDRGMNTEAFF
. | 14 | TRBJ2-7 | TRBV4-3 | TRBD2 | TGCGCCAGCAGCCAGGCTAGCGGGGACTACGAGCAGTACTTC | CASSQASGDYEQYF
. | 17 | TRBJ2-6 | TRBV2 | . | TGTGCCAGCGAGAGGTCGACCCAGACGGCTGGGGCCAACGTCCTGACTTTC | CASERSTQTAGANVLTF
. | 15 | TRBJ2-5 | TRBV10-1 | TRBD1 | TGCGCCAGCAGTGATCACAGGGGGATGCAAGAGACCCAGTACTTC | CASSDHRGMQETQYF
. | 13 | TRBJ1-5 | TRBV29-1 | . | TGCAGCGTTGCGCAGGGTATCGGTCAGCCCCAGCATTTT | CSVAQGIGQPQHF
. | 15 | TRBJ2-7 | TRBV18 | TRBD2 | TGTGCCAGCACTTCCCCCGGGACTACTCCCTACGAGCAGTACTTC | CASTSPGTTPYEQYF
. | 15 | TRBJ1-3 | TRBV15 | TRBD1 | TGTGCCACCAGGCGGGACAGACCCTCTGGAAACACCATATATTTT | CATRRDRPSGNTIYF
few | 14 | TRBJ1-1 | TRBV2 | TRBD1 | TGTGCCAGCAGCGGGGACAGGGGGAACACTGAAGCTTTCTTT | CASSGDRGNTEAFF
. | 15 | TRBJ2-7 | TRBV28 | . | TGTGCCAGCAGTTTCCCTCGCGGCACCGCATACGAGCAGTACTTC | CASSFPRGTAYEQYF
. | 15 | TRBJ1-2 | TRBV27 | TRBD1 | TGTGCCAGCAGTTCATATATACAGGGGATCCATGGCTACACCTTC | CASSSYIQGIHGYTF
few | 17 | TRBJ2-2 | TRBV30 | . | TGTGCCTGGAGGGATATAAGAGGCTGGGGAGTGGCCGGGGAGCTGTTTTTT | CAWRDIRGWGVAGELFF
. | 12 | TRBJ2-7 | TRBV29-1 | . | TGCAGCGCCGAGGGCGGGTCCTACGAGCAGTACTTC | CSAEGGSYEQYF
. | 12 | TRBJ2-5 | TRBV7-9 | . | TGTGCCAGCAGCCTTCTAGAAGAGACCCAGTACTTC | CASSLLEETQYF
. | 14 | TRBJ2-3 | TRBV5-1 | TRBD1 | TGCGCCAGCATGCAGGGGGCCGGGTCAGATACGCAGTATTTT | CASMQGAGSDTQYF
few | 15 | TRBJ1-4 | TRBV7-9 | TRBD1 | TGTGCCAGCAGCCGTGGACAGGGACCTAATGAAAAACTGTTTTTT | CASSRGQGPNEKLFF
. | 15 | TRBJ1-6 | TRBV9 | TRBD1 | TGTGCCAGCAGCTTACGGACAGGGGGGAATTCACCCCTCCACTTT | CASSLRTGGNSPLHF